This paragraph reports one T cell receptor beta chain. The data are from a study of blood T cell repertoires in COVID-19. About the study: Specimens from acute and convalescent COVID-19 originated in the United States, Italy and Spain.

The CDR3 runs 15 residues. The V end was cut by 6 bases, the J end by 2 bases, with 14 bases between. Germline loops: CDR1 LNHDA, CDR2 SQIVND (reference sequence). Per the study methods: Cell counts per sample came from amplifying reference gene primers. Method: immunoSEQ multiplex PCR; TCRdb's copy keeps in-frame clones and lacks some. D and trimming come from the DNA, and the V and J calls and clone size come from that table. The repertoire holds 120,000 to 150,000 clones, with 85% as singletons. The specimen was peripheral blood. This chain uses TRBV19 with TRBJ1-5; a possible D gene is TRBD1 (5 bases). The TCR sequence derives from a man aged 50-60 years with acute or convalescent COVID-19. The CDR3 sequence is CASSWGALGNQPQHF. CDR3 nucleotide sequence: TGTGCCAGTAGCTGGGGCGCCCTGGGCAATCAGCCCCAGCATTTT.